The clone carrying this TCR beta chain was detected a few times. No antigen is known for it. The same CDR3 can be traced to other DNA sequences in this sample. These data belong to a study of cytomegalovirus exposure and HLA in healthy donors. General study findings and limits: As confirmed in vitro, a few CMV-associated chains were specific for CMV antigens. According to the study, 160 or so TCR beta chains were cytomegalovirus-associated.

Trimming cost V 6 bases and J 3 bases; bases outside gene matches: 4. This CDR3 is 13 amino acids long. Germline loops: CDR1 KGHSH, CDR2 LQKENI. TCRdb's table, derived via immunoSEQ multiplex PCR, lists solely in-frame clones and lacks some. The table records 45,000 to 70,000 clones, more than 90% of them present only once. This chain links TRBV18 with TRBJ2-7, with 8 bases identical to TRBD1. The TCR sequence derives from a man aged 18 to 30 in good health and CMV-seronegative. Sample: PBMCs. CDR3 nucleotides: TGTGCCAGCTCTCCCGGGACAGGCTACGAGCAGTACTTC. It specifies CASSPGTGYEQYF.